The 15 T cell receptor beta chains below all came from one sample that was sequenced in a study of response to subunit inactivated influenza vaccine. TCRdb called the RT-PCR reads again in MiXCR, with one record for every CDR3 protein. The data hold roughly 500,000 distinct CDR3 sequences, with around 25% observed a single time. Sequencing used CD4+ T cells sorted from PBMCs, obtained roughly 5 days after vaccination. These receptors were obtained from a man between 45 and 60 years old who received an inactivated influenza vaccine.

This clonotype showed up just a few times. The rearrangement links TRBV5-1 to TRBJ1-1; D perhaps matches TRBD1 (5 bases). Trimming took off 0 bases at V and 4 bases at J, with 10 bases between the two ends. The CDR3 has 14 residues. The germline CDR1 and CDR2 sequences are SGHRS and YFSETQ. CDR3 coding DNA: TGCGCCAGCAGCTTGGCCGGGGGGACCACTGAAGCTTTCTTT. It yields the protein CASSLAGGTTEAFF.

The chain recombines TRBV25-1 with TRBJ2-5; D is possibly TRBD2 (6 bases). CDR1 MGHDK and CDR2 SYGVNS come from the germline V gene. The length of the CDR3 is 14 residues. V lost 1 base and J 4 bases, leaving 10 bases between the germline ends. CDR3 in amino acids: CASSEWRDRETQYF. Written as DNA, the CDR3 is TGTGCCAGCAGTGAATGGAGGGACCGAGAGACCCAGTACTTC.

This clonotype was counted a single time. J is TRBJ1-6 and V is TRBV28; 7 nucleotides agree with TRBD1. Germline CDR1 is MDHEN and CDR2 is SYDVKM. The CDR3 spans 13 residues. After removal of 5 bases from V and 9 bases from J, the junction contained 4 bases not matched to a gene. CDR3 DNA sequence: TGTGCCAGCAGTCGACAGGGATTTTCACCCCTCCACTTT. The encoded protein is CASSRQGFSPLHF. The variable domain in full, completed from reference TRBV28 and TRBJ1-6, reads DVKVTQSSRYLVKRTGEKVFLECVQDMDHENMFWYRQDPGLGLRLIYFSYDVKMKEKGDIPEGYSVSREKKERFSLILESASTNQTSMYLCASSRQGFSPLHFGNGTRLTVT.

This clonotype showed up just a few times. V gene TRBV29-1 combines with J gene TRBJ2-7, with D possibly matching TRBD1 (7 bases). Germline assignment: CDR1 SQVTM and CDR2 ANQGSEA. CDR3 length: 12 amino acids. Trimming pared 7 bases from V and 2 bases from J, leaving 12 bases between. The CDR3 spells CSGGDSPYEQYF. The CDR3 DNA sequence: TGCAGCGGGGGGGACAGCCCCTACGAGCAGTACTTC.

CDR3 loop: CASSSPAEGEQYF. The CDR3 DNA reads TGTGCCAGCAGTTCCCCGGCCGAGGGCGAGCAGTACTTC. The rearrangement uses TRBV27 and TRBJ2-7; tentative D call: TRBD2 (5 bases). V was clipped by 4 bases and J by 6 bases, with 13 bases between them. The CDR3 contains 13 residues. Looked up from germline, CDR1 is MNHEY and CDR2 is SMNVEV (reference sequence).

The J gene is TRBJ2-3, the V gene TRBV5-1; 9 positions match TRBD1. Germline-derived CDR1 and CDR2 are SGHRS and YFSETQ. The CDR3 covers 14 residues. The junction had 4 bases not matched to a gene; V was cut back by 4 bases and J by 4 bases. Here the CDR3 reads CASSVRTGADTQYF. In DNA form, the CDR3 reads TGCGCCAGCAGCGTCAGGACAGGGGCAGATACGCAGTATTTT.

This clonotype occurred once. The rearrangement links TRBV20-1 to TRBJ2-1; 12 bases are a match to TRBD2. The germline V gene has CDR1 DFQATT and CDR2 SNEGSKA (reference sequence). The CDR3 has 14 residues. The J segment lost 7 bases and the V segment lost 5 bases, leaving 6 bases of the junction unmatched. The CDR3 coding sequence is TGCAGTGCTGGTGATCTAGCGGGGGGGAATGAGCAGTTCTTC. This codes for CSAGDLAGGNEQFF.

CDR3 sequence: CASSPSGGGEQFF. The CDR3, as DNA: TGTGCCAGCAGTCCCTCGGGGGGGGGTGAGCAGTTCTTC. The rearrangement links TRBV12-3 or TRBV12-4 to TRBJ2-1, with TRBD2 matching 8 bases. V lost 5 bases, J lost 9 bases, and 6 bases stayed unmatched. This CDR3 is built from 13 residues.

The genes are TRBV9 and TRBJ2-1; D is uncertain. The CDR3 extends over 14 amino acids. The V end was cut by 6 bases, the J end by 4 bases, with 14 bases between. Germline CDR1 and CDR2: SGDLS and YYNGEE. The CDR3 DNA is TGTGCCAGCACCTTTAGCCGAGAATACAATGAGCAGTTCTTC. It encodes CASTFSREYNEQFF.

This clonotype was seen only a few times. The V gene is TRBV20-1, the J gene TRBJ2-5; 10 nucleotides match TRBD2. Losses at the gene ends were 6 bases for V and 2 bases for J; bases not matched to a gene: 6. The length of the CDR3 is 14 residues. Germline lookup yields CDR1 DFQATT and CDR2 SNEGSKA (reference sequence). CDR3 sequence: CSASSGGEQETQYF. The DNA of the CDR3 is TGCAGTGCCTCAAGCGGGGGGGAGCAAGAGACCCAGTACTTC.

The chain has TRBV25-1 and TRBJ1-1; D perhaps matches TRBD1 (5 bases). The CDR3 covers 15 residues. Between the trimmed V and J ends, which lost 2 bases and 1 base, there was a span of 11 bases. Germline values: CDR1 MGHDK, CDR2 SYGVNS. For the CDR3, the DNA is TGTGCCAGCAGTGAAGAAGGACACACGAACACTGAAGCTTTCTTT. It codes for CASSEEGHTNTEAFF.

V gene TRBV20-1 combines with J gene TRBJ1-6; D perhaps matches TRBD1 (5 bases). V was shortened by 6 bases and J by 8 bases, with 17 bases between the two germline ends. The CDR3 covers 14 residues. Germline V gene lookup returns CDR1 DFQATT and CDR2 SNEGSKA (reference sequence). The CDR3 is CSAEPGRGHSPLHF. DNA of the CDR3: TGCAGTGCAGAACCAGGGAGAGGGCATTCACCCCTCCACTTT.

The gene calls are TRBV28 and TRBJ2-1, with TRBD2 matching over 9 bases. The ends lost 8 bases at V and 8 bases at J; junction bases unmatched: 10. The CDR3 extends over 14 amino acids. Germline CDR1 MDHEN, CDR2 SYDVKM. The CDR3 coding sequence is TGTGCCAGCTCGAAGGCGGGAGGGCCCTATGAGCAGTTCTTC. It is translated as CASSKAGGPYEQFF.

This clonotype occurred a few times. The rearrangement links TRBV3-1 to TRBJ2-3; TRBD2 matches 11 bases. V shed 4 bases, J shed 2 bases, and the junction held 8 bases outside the gene matches. CDR1 and CDR2 from the germline V gene are LGHDT and YNNKEL (reference sequence). The CDR3 extends over 17 amino acids. The CDR3 is CASSPYPGLADTDTQYF. CDR3 DNA sequence: TGTGCCAGCAGCCCCTACCCGGGACTAGCGGACACAGATACGCAGTATTTT.

In its sample, this clonotype was seen a few times. The J gene is TRBJ2-7, the V gene TRBV12-3 or TRBV12-4; perhaps D is TRBD1 or TRBD2 (5 bases each). The CDR3 contains 15 residues. The V and J ends lost 6 bases and 2 bases respectively, with 17 bases between them. The CDR3 loop reads CASSWDRSMTYEQYF. The CDR3 DNA reads TGTGCCAGCAGCTGGGACCGAAGCATGACCTACGAGCAGTACTTC.